This entry is about one T cell receptor (beta chain). No antigen is known for it. The PCR made use of 60 Vbeta and 13 Jbeta primers. Clones were sequenced by immunoSEQ multiplex PCR, and TCRdb holds only the in-frame ones, with some missing. Counted here are some 160,000 clones, 75% to 90% occurring once; the ten biggest clones make up about 2%. These data are taken from a study of cytomegalovirus exposure and HLA in healthy donors. Study outcomes and limitations: Some V segments (TRBV6-2 and TRBV6-3 among them) were excluded as indistinguishable. The authors later found TCR association rates varying by HLA locus, with DRB1 most and HLA-C fewest. A list of approximately 150 TCR beta chains associated with cytomegalovirus was given.

V was shortened by 6 bases and J by 4 bases, with 10 bases between the two germline ends. The CDR3 runs to 12 residues. The germline V gene has CDR1 MNHNS and CDR2 SASEGT. This receptor was obtained from a male donor in good health and CMV-seronegative. What was sequenced was PBMCs. The chain recombines TRBV6-1 with TRBJ2-7; tentative D call: TRBD1 (5 bases). Written as DNA, the CDR3 is TGTGCCAGCAGCAAGACAGCATACGAGCAGTACTTC. The encoded protein is CASSKTAYEQYF.